This T cell receptor (beta chain) appears in the sequencing data of a study of control samples from healthy donors and cancer patients (dated by TCRdb to 2020 to 2022). Remarks on this clone: Its antigen remains undetermined. It has no much larger one-base neighbor in the sample; base qualities were not kept.

Library creation used the immunoSEQ multiplex PCR assay. This immuneACCESS table, as held by TCRdb, lists in-frame sequences with V and J called but not all clones. Of the missing ones, under half trace to an unresolved V gene in checked studies; the others have no known cause. The sample profile shows about 69,000 clones; nearly 90% of them were found once. The top ten clonotypes cover roughly a fifth of the sample. The CDR3, from cysteine to phenylalanine, totals 20 residues. The sequence is cut down to CDR3 DNA, 60 bases in frame from base 1. Looking up the germline V gene (reference sequence) yields CDR1 MNHEY and CDR2 SMNVEV. V and J are truncated by 6 bases and 0 bases respectively, leaving an intervening sequence of 24 bases.

The sequencing input was PBMCs. The TCR was taken from a man in his 60s with lung cancer. The V and J genes are TRBV27 and TRBJ1-6, with TRBD1 perhaps the D gene, on 5 matching bases. The nucleotides read TGTGCCAGCAGCCTTAAGCCCCGGGGACCAGGAGGCTCCTATAATTCACCCCTCCACTTT. This yields the protein CASSLKPRGPGGSYNSPLHF.